Listed here is a single TCR beta chain. This record comes from a study of blood T cell repertoires in COVID-19. CDR1 and CDR2 from the germline V gene are KGHDR and SFDVKD. The V end lost 4 bases, the J end lost 0 bases, and 18 bases lay between the germline ends. CDR3 length: 18 residues. Method: immunoSEQ multiplex PCR; TCRdb's copy keeps in-frame clones and lacks some. The data hold tens of thousands of clones, with 90% observed a single time. V usage is TRBV24-1 and J usage is TRBJ2-1; maybe TRBD1 (6 bases). The receptor's source is an elderly woman with active or convalescent COVID-19. Material: peripheral blood. CDR3 in amino acids: CATSDPGPRTVSYNEQFF. The DNA for the CDR3 is TGTGCCACCAGTGACCCTGGACCCCGGACAGTCTCCTACAATGAGCAGTTCTTC.